These 17 T cell receptor beta chains came from one sample sequenced in a study of early T cells in non-severe SARS-CoV-2 infection listed by TCRdb under 2021. Preparation of the library involved 5' RACE. Sequencing took place on a NextSeq 500. TCRdb itself trimmed the public reads at Q25 with fastp, ran MiXCR and retained productive beta chains. Rows with one shared CDR3 protein collapse into an entry with the most common genes and DNA. Here the sample has some 48,000 distinct CDR3 sequences; around 4.6% occur a single time. Of the sample, 6% falls within the top ten clones. Sequencing input: whole blood. The receptors were gathered from an adult who was a healthcare worker with PCR-confirmed SARS-CoV-2 infection or an uninfected control (not recorded which).

This clonotype was seen more than once but under ten times. V gene TRBV7-2 combines with J gene TRBJ2-1, with 7 bases aligning to TRBD2. Trimming took 5 bases from V and 7 from J; bases not matched to a gene: 2. The CDR3 has 12 residues. Germline V lookup: CDR1 SGHTA, CDR2 FQGNSA. The CDR3 nucleotides read TGTGCCAGCAGCCGGACTAGAAATGAGCAGTTCTTC. Protein: CASSRTRNEQFF.

In this sample, this clonotype turned up many times. The rearrangement joins TRBV5-1 to TRBJ1-6; perhaps TRBD1 as D (5 bases). Germline V gene sequence: CDR1 SGHRS, CDR2 YFSETQ. This CDR3 comprises 14 residues. V lost 0 bases and J 8 bases, leaving 9 bases between the germline ends. The CDR3 spells CASSLDRNYSPLHF. CDR3 nucleotide sequence: TGCGCCAGCAGCTTGGACAGGAATTATTCACCCCTCCACTTT.

In its sample, this clonotype was seen many times. The chain joins TRBV25-1 to TRBJ2-3; D could derive from TRBD1 or TRBD2 (6 bases each). CDR1 MGHDK and CDR2 SYGVNS come from the germline V gene. The V end was cut by 7 bases, the J end by 7 bases, with 15 bases between. The CDR3 runs to 13 residues. As DNA, the CDR3 is TGTGCCAGCACAAGGTCGGGGGCATATACGCAGTATTTT. It is translated as CASTRSGAYTQYF.

This clonotype has at least ten counts. The rearrangement links TRBV25-1 to TRBJ1-4; 11 nucleotides align to TRBD1. The V segment lost 3 bases and the J segment 8 bases; nucleotides outside the gene matches: 8. Germline V lookup: CDR1 MGHDK, CDR2 SYGVNS. The length of the CDR3 is 16 residues. The CDR3 nucleotides are TGTGCCAGCAGTGACCCACCGGGACAGGGGGACGAAAAACTGTTTTTT. Residues: CASSDPPGQGDEKLFF.

This clonotype has just a few counts. The chain has TRBV19 and TRBJ2-2; TRBD1 matches at 7 bases. The CDR3 sequence is 14 residues long. Germline CDR1 LNHDA, CDR2 SQIVND (reference sequence). V lost 6 bases to trimming and J lost 6 bases; unmatched junction nucleotides: 7. The CDR3 protein is CASSRQGFAGELFF. CDR3 DNA: TGTGCCAGTAGCCGACAGGGTTTTGCCGGGGAGCTGTTTTTT.

This clonotype has ten or more counts. The chain uses TRBV7-2 and TRBJ2-3; D ambiguous. The V end was cut by 1 base, the J end by 2 bases, with 10 bases between. The CDR3 runs to 15 residues. CDR1 is SGHTA and CDR2 is FQGNSA in the germline V gene. The CDR3 DNA reads TGTGCCAGCAGCTTAGTCGCGGCATACACAGATACGCAGTATTTT. The encoded protein is CASSLVAAYTDTQYF.

There are a few counts of this clonotype. This chain uses TRBV11-3 with TRBJ1-1; D gene uncertain. Trimming cost V 3 bases and J 5 bases, with 10 bases left between them. The germline V gene encodes CDR1 SGHNT and CDR2 YENEEA. The CDR3 spans 13 residues. The CDR3 DNA reads as TGTGCCAGCAGCTTTGGGCTAGGGACTGAAGCTTTCTTT. This codes for CASSFGLGTEAFF.

This clonotype appeared many times. The V and J genes are TRBV10-3 and TRBJ2-3; 7 nucleotides match TRBD2. CDR3 length: 15 residues. The V and J ends lost 8 bases and 3 bases, in that order; junction bases with no gene match: 11. The V gene's germline CDR1 is ENHRY and CDR2 SYGVKD. The CDR3 loop is CAIRSSDGGTDTQYF. The CDR3 DNA is TGTGCCATCCGATCTAGCGACGGGGGGACAGATACGCAGTATTTT.

This clonotype was seen many times. The chain couples TRBV7-2 to TRBJ1-1, with 8 bases lining up with TRBD1. The CDR3 sequence is 14 residues long. With V trimmed by 4 bases and J by 4 bases, 5 bases remained unmatched. Per the germline V gene, CDR1 is SGHTA and CDR2 is FQGNSA. The CDR3 region is CASSSTGDGTEAFF. CDR3 bases: TGTGCCAGCAGCTCGACAGGGGATGGCACTGAAGCTTTCTTT.

This clonotype was seen a few times. The V call is TRBV10-2, the J call TRBJ2-7, with 11 bases matching TRBD2. With V trimmed by 0 bases and J by 7 bases, 20 bases remained unmatched. This CDR3 comprises 20 residues. Germline V gives CDR1 WSHSY, CDR2 SAAADI. The chain's CDR3 is CASSESGRGLLAGEAWEQYF. CDR3 bases: TGCGCCAGCAGTGAGTCAGGCAGGGGGTTACTAGCGGGAGAGGCCTGGGAGCAGTACTTC.

This clonotype showed up many times. V is TRBV27 and J is TRBJ1-4; perhaps TRBD1 as D (5 bases). V was clipped by 0 bases and J by 10 bases, with 21 bases between them. The CDR3 covers 17 residues. CDR1 and CDR2 (germline): MNHEY, SMNVEV (reference sequence). The CDR3 DNA is TGTGCCAGCAGTTTATCCTCCCTCGGGACGGCGGTGGGAAAACTGTTTTTT. As protein: CASSLSSLGTAVGKLFF.

This clonotype was counted many times. The rearrangement joins TRBV30 to TRBJ1-2, with D tentatively TRBD1 (6 bases). This CDR3 has 15 amino acids. V gave up 2 bases and J gave up 7 bases, with 20 bases separating them. Per germline, CDR1 GTSNPN and CDR2 SVGIG (reference sequence). The CDR3 spells CAWSLLGGRSGGYTF. The DNA of the CDR3 is TGTGCCTGGAGTCTTCTGGGGGGCAGATCTGGTGGCTACACCTTC.

This clonotype was found many times. This rearrangement joins TRBV6-2 or TRBV6-3 to TRBJ1-5; D might be TRBD1 (6 bases). This CDR3 is 14 amino acids long. Trimming left V 6 bases short and J 0 bases short, with 9 bases between. Germline CDR1 MNHEY, CDR2 SVGEGT. DNA of the CDR3: TGTGCCAGCAGCGGACAGTATAGCAATCAGCCCCAGCATTTT. This gives the protein CASSGQYSNQPQHF.

The sample holds many counts of this clonotype. CDR3 in DNA: TGTGCCAGCAGCTTAGTCACCTTCGACAGGGACGAGCAGTACTTC. Protein sequence: CASSLVTFDRDEQYF. The V gene is TRBV7-9, the J gene TRBJ2-7; 7 bases map to TRBD1. CDR3 size: 15 residues. CDR1 and CDR2 from the germline V gene are SEHNR and FQNEAQ (reference sequence). Trimming removed 1 base from V and 5 bases from J; junction bases left unmatched: 8.

This clonotype was observed a handful of times. The chain is built from TRBV24-1 and TRBJ2-4; D is unresolved. Deletions cut 5 bases from V and 2 bases from J, with 6 bases between. The CDR3 runs 13 residues. The germline gives CDR1 KGHDR, CDR2 SFDVKD. The CDR3 protein is CATSGGSKNIQYF. The DNA for the CDR3 is TGTGCCACCAGTGGGGGATCCAAAAACATTCAGTACTTC.

The table lists this clonotype with many counts. This chain joins TRBV18 and TRBJ1-3; D may be TRBD1 (6 bases). The CDR3 contains 16 residues. The V end lost 2 bases, the J end lost 0 bases, and 11 bases lay between the germline ends. Germline CDR1 and CDR2: KGHSH and LQKENI. CDR3 nucleotides: TGTGCCAGCTCACCAGGTGGACAGCACTCTGGAAACACCATATATTTT. Translating it yields CASSPGGQHSGNTIYF.

At least ten counts were recorded for this clonotype. V gene TRBV5-1 combines with J gene TRBJ2-1; 7 nucleotides align to TRBD1. The germline V gene encodes CDR1 SGHRS and CDR2 YFSETQ. The CDR3 contains 12 residues. The V segment lost 3 bases and the J segment 8 bases; nucleotides outside the gene matches: 2. CDR3 in amino acids: CASSSQGYEQFF. In DNA form, the CDR3 reads TGCGCCAGCAGCTCACAGGGGTATGAGCAGTTCTTC.